The clone carrying this TCR beta chain was counted at least ten times. V shed 5 bases, J shed 4 bases, and the junction held 10 bases outside the gene matches. The CDR3 is 16 amino acids. Germline V gene sequence: CDR1 SGHVS, CDR2 FQNEAQ. Unique molecular identifiers tagged the TCRbeta library. TCRdb ran MiXCR on the PCR reads and lists one entry per CDR3 protein. This repertoire shows about 460,000 distinct CDR3 sequences, approximately 12% found once; its top ten account for around 5.6%. The data are from a study of T-cell reconstitution after alpha-beta-depleted transplantation in children. Material: PBMCs from the stem cell graft donor, obtained from the stem cell graft. This receptor was obtained from a human donor who donated a stem cell graft to a child with combined immunodeficiency. The gene calls are TRBV7-8 and TRBJ2-1, with 8 bases aligning to TRBD2. As DNA, the CDR3 is TGTGCCAGCAGCCCCCTCACTAGCGGCTATTACAATGAGCAGTTCTTC. Translating gives CASSPLTSGYYNEQFF. The full variable domain, with the rest looked up from reference TRBV7-8 and TRBJ2-1, is GAGVSQSPRYKVAKRGQDVALRCDPISGHVSLFWYQQALGQGPEFLTYFQNEAQLDKSGLPSDRFFAERPEGSVSTLKIQRTQQEDSAVYLCASSPLTSGYYNEQFFGPGTRLTVL.